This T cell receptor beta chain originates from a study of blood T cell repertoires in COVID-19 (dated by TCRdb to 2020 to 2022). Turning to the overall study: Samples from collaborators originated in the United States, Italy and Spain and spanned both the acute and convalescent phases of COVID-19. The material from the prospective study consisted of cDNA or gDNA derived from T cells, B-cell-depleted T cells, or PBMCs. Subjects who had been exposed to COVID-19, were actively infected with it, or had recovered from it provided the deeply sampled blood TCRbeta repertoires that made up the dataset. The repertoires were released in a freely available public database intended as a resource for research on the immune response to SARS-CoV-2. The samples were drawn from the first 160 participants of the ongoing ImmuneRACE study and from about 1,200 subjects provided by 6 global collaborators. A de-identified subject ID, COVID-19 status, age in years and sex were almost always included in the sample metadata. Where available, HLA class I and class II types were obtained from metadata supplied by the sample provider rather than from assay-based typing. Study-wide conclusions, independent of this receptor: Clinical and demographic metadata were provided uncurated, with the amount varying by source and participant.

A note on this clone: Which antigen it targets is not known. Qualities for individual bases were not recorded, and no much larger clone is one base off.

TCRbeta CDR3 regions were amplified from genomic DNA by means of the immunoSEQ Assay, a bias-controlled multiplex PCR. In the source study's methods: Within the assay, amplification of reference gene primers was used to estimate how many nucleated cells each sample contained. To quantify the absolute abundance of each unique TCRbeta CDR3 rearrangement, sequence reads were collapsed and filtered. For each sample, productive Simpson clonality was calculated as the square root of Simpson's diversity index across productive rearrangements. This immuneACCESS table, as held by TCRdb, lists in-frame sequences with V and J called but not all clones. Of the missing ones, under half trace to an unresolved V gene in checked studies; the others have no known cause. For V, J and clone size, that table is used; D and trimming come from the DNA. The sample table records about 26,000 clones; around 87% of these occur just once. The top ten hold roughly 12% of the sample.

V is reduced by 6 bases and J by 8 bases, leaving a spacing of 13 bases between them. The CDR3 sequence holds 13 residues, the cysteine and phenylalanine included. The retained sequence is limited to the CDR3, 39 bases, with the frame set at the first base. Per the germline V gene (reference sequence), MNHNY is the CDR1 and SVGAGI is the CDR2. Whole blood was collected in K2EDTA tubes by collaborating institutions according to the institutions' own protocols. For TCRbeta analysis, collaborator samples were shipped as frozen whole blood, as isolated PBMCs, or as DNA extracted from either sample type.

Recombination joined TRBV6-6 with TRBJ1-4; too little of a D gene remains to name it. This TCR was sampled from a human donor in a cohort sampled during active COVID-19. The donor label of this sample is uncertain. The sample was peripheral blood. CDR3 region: CASRSGVGEKLFF. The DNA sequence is TGTGCCAGCAGGAGCGGCGTCGGGGAAAAACTGTTTTTT.